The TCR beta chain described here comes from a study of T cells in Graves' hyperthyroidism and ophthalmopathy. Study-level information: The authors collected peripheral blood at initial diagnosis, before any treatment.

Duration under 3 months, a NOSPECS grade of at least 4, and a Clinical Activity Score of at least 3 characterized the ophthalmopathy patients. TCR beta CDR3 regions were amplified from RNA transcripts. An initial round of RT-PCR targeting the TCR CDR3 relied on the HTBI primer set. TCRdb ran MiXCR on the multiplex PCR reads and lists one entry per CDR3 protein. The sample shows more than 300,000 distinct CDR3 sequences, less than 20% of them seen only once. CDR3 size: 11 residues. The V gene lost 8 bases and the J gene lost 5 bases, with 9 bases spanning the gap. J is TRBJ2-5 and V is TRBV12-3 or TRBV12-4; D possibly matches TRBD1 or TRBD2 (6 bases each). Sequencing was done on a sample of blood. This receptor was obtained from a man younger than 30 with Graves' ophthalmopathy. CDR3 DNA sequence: TGTGCCAGCGGGGGGCTGGAGACCCAGTACTTC. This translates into CASGGLETQYF.